The source of this T cell receptor (beta chain) is a study of cytomegalovirus exposure and HLA in healthy donors. Overall study findings and caveats: Associated with cytomegalovirus, according to the listing, were around 160 TCR beta chains.

Researchers ran the PCR with 60 Vbeta and 13 Jbeta primers. Sequencing used immunoSEQ multiplex PCR; TCRdb keeps in-frame clones, though not all of them. The table includes some 110,000 clones, under 85% detected once. This clone was seen a single time. Its antigen is still unknown. Healthy bone marrow donors made up the cohort. The CDR3 covers 14 residues. Germline values: CDR1 MDHEN, CDR2 SYDVKM. The germline V and J ends were trimmed by 1 base and 0 bases, with 7 bases remaining between them. The rearrangement joins TRBV28 to TRBJ2-7, with D unresolved. The sequence came from a man under 40 in good health and CMV-seropositive. Sequencing was done on a sample of PBMCs. The CDR3 region is CASSLSTTSYEQYF. The CDR3 coding sequence is TGTGCCAGCAGTTTATCGACAACCTCCTACGAGCAGTACTTC.